This TCR beta chain stems from a study of beta chain features in type 1 diabetes. Study-level points and caveats: VDJ junctions from type 1 diabetes patients carried fewer insertions and larger deletions.

Germline V gene lookup returns CDR1 KGHSH and CDR2 LQKENI. The CDR3 contains 13 residues. V lost 5 bases, J lost 2 bases, and 8 bases lay in between. Expressed TCRB transcripts were sequenced after all isolated RNA was converted to cDNA. This table comes from immunoSEQ multiplex PCR, and its TCRdb copy is limited to in-frame clones, with some not included. The repertoire includes 150,000 or so clones, over 8% of them detected once, and 0.65% sits in the top ten. This clone was recorded a few times. Its antigen is not identified. Sequencing used central memory CD4+ T cells from blood. The sequence derives from a woman aged 40 to 50 in good health. The chain is built from TRBV18 and TRBJ2-3; no definite D call. The CDR3 nucleotides are TGTGCCAGCTCAGCTCAGGACACAGATACGCAGTATTTT. It is translated as CASSAQDTDTQYF.